This T cell receptor beta chain originates from a study of cytomegalovirus exposure and HLA in healthy donors. The CDR3 length is 14 residues. Germline V lookup: CDR1 MNHEY, CDR2 SMNVEV (reference sequence). V was clipped by 4 bases and J by 7 bases, with 13 bases between them. Whole-study results and caveats: Many donors shared some public TCRs, even though most TCR sequences were rare. High sensitivity and specificity were reportedly achieved when the classifier diagnosed cytomegalovirus status. Cytomegalovirus association was listed for about 180 TCR beta chains.

Comments on this clone: What it recognizes is unknown.

Assay used: immunoSEQ multiplex PCR; TCRdb lists only in-frame clones, some missing. The profile covers 200,000 to 300,000 clones, with around 91% appearing a single time and approximately 3.1% taken by the ten largest. The donors formed part of the roughly 120-subject validation cohort, distinct from the roughly 630-subject first cohort. Sequenced material: PBMCs. The clonotype comes from a woman aged 30 to 39 in good health and CMV-seronegative. This chain connects TRBV27 to TRBJ2-2, with D tentatively TRBD2 (6 bases). The CDR3 loop is CASSYGAGIGELFF. In DNA, the CDR3 is TGTGCCAGCAGTTACGGCGCGGGGATCGGGGAGCTGTTTTTT.